This T cell receptor (beta chain) was identified in a study of post-analysis software for immune sequencing data. Germline V gives CDR1 SGHTA, CDR2 FQGNSA. There are 14 residues in the CDR3. Trimming left V 1 base short and J 4 bases short, with 7 bases between. In the case of this clonotype: Its antigen is not identified.

Overall study results and limits: Patients carried roughly five TRBV segments more frequently than controls did, and TRBV5-6, TRBV5-1 and TRBV20-1 were among them.

TCR beta libraries were prepared from cDNA with unique molecular identifiers. A single record per CDR3 protein comes from TCRdb applying MiXCR to the PCR reads. Found here are a few hundred thousand distinct CDR3 sequences, roughly 38% of them singletons; the top ten hold roughly 13%. The receptor comes from a girl between 5 and 17 years old with multiple sclerosis. Specimen: blood. V is TRBV7-2 and J is TRBJ1-4; D unclear. CDR3 loop: CASSLDGFNEKLFF. For the CDR3, the DNA is TGTGCCAGCAGCTTAGACGGGTTTAATGAAAAACTGTTTTTT.